The rows below give T cell receptor beta chains drawn from one sample of a study of PD-1 blockade in classical Hodgkin lymphoma. Clones were sequenced by immunoSEQ multiplex PCR, and TCRdb holds only the in-frame ones, with some missing. Of under 95,000 clones listed, about nine tenths are singletons. Here the sequenced sample was peripheral blood mononuclear cells (PBMCs), taken before the second cycle of nivolumab. These receptors originate from a human donor with classical Hodgkin lymphoma. CDR3s include the opening cysteine and the closing phenylalanine or tryptophan. D genes are given only for firm matches. Some rows mark clone size as missing; the rest say once, few, many or name a class of expanded clone.

d_call	v_call	j_call	clone_size	cdr3_aa	cdr3_nt
NA	TRBV27	TRBJ2-7	NA	CASSPGVNSYEQYF	TGTGCCAGCAGCCCAGGGGTTAACTCCTACGAGCAGTACTTC
NA	TRBV30	TRBJ2-1	NA	CAWMGVSFHEQFF	TGTGCCTGGATGGGGGTTAGCTTCCATGAGCAGTTCTTC
NA	TRBV6-5	TRBJ2-7	NA	CASSYDTGNYEQYF	TGTGCCAGCAGTTACGACACAGGGAACTACGAGCAGTACTTC
TRBD1	TRBV6-5	TRBJ1-3	NA	CASSFDRGDTIYF	TGTGCCAGTTCCTTCGACAGGGGGGACACCATATATTTT
NA	TRBV10-3	TRBJ1-4	NA	CAISDSRDEKLFF	TGTGCCATCAGTGACAGCAGGGATGAAAAACTGTTTTTT
NA	TRBV7-9	TRBJ2-7	NA	CASSLVAYEQYF	TGTGCCAGCAGCTTAGTAGCCTACGAGCAGTACTTC
NA	TRBV6-5	TRBJ1-1	NA	CASSGGAATEAFF	TGTGCCAGCAGTGGAGGGGCGGCCACTGAAGCTTTCTTT
NA	TRBV13	TRBJ2-3	NA	CASSSYSDPDTQYF	TGTGCCAGCAGCTCCTACAGCGATCCAGATACGCAGTATTTT
NA	TRBV27	TRBJ1-1	NA	CANIRAGTEAFF	TGTGCGAACATCAGGGCTGGCACTGAAGCTTTCTTT
NA	TRBV6-5	TRBJ1-1	NA	CASRNPGTPEAFF	TGTGCCAGCAGAAATCCAGGGACCCCTGAAGCTTTCTTT
NA	TRBV15	TRBJ2-1	NA	CATSTERNEQFF	TGTGCCACCAGCACAGAGCGCAATGAGCAGTTCTTC
NA	TRBV23-1	TRBJ1-1	NA	CASSQKLTGLRTEAFF	TGCGCCAGCAGTCAAAAGTTGACAGGTTTGAGGACTGAAGCTTTCTTT
TRBD1	TRBV6-1	TRBJ2-5	once	CASSVDRGPETQYF	TGTGCCAGCAGTGTCGACAGGGGGCCCGAGACCCAGTACTTC
NA	TRBV5-4	TRBJ2-5	once	CASSLRGAGEEAQYF	TGTGCCAGCAGCTTACGGGGGGCAGGAGAGGAGGCCCAGTACTTC
TRBD2	TRBV7-3	TRBJ2-1	once	CASSFASGSSDEQFF	TGTGCCAGCAGCTTCGCTAGCGGCTCTTCGGATGAGCAGTTCTTC
NA	TRBV7-6	TRBJ2-1	NA	CASSRTGTQYNEQFF	TGTGCCAGCAGCCGCACGGGGACACAGTACAATGAGCAGTTCTTC
TRBD2	TRBV27	TRBJ2-5	NA	CASSPSGWRETQYF	TGTGCCAGCAGCCCTAGCGGATGGAGAGAGACCCAGTACTTC
TRBD1	TRBV2	TRBJ2-3	once	CASSVWTGQQDTQYF	TGTGCCAGCAGTGTTTGGACAGGGCAACAAGATACGCAGTATTTT
TRBD1	TRBV18	TRBJ1-4	NA	CASSPQRGQAATNEKLFF	TGTGCCAGCTCCCCCCAGAGGGGACAGGCAGCAACTAATGAAAAACTGTTTTTT
TRBD2	TRBV10-3	TRBJ2-2	NA	CAISESTSGRRWTGELFF	TGTGCCATCAGTGAGTCTACTAGCGGGAGACGTTGGACCGGGGAGCTGTTTTTT
TRBD1	TRBV28	TRBJ2-5	NA	CASSSNRGPQETQYF	TGTGCCAGCAGTTCTAACAGGGGGCCCCAAGAGACCCAGTACTTC
NA	TRBV20-1	TRBJ2-7	once	CSARGEYEQYF	TGCAGTGCTAGAGGAGAGTACGAGCAGTACTTC
NA	TRBV2	TRBJ1-1	few	CASRREKGSLQTTQNTEAFF	TGTGCCAGTCGAAGGGAGAAAGGATCGTTACAAACAACCCAGAACACTGAAGCTTTCTTT
TRBD1	TRBV7-9	TRBJ2-5	NA	CASSTGGQETQYF	TGTGCCAGCAGCACAGGGGGTCAAGAGACCCAGTACTTC
TRBD1	TRBV19	TRBJ2-3	few	CASSINPLRRQGADTQYF	TGTGCCAGTAGTATAAACCCTCTTCGTAGGCAGGGGGCAGATACGCAGTATTTT
NA	TRBV6-6	TRBJ1-4	NA	CASSYRRGVTDEKLFF	TGTGCCAGCAGTTACCGTCGGGGGGTGACAGATGAAAAACTGTTTTTT
TRBD1	TRBV18	TRBJ2-7	NA	CASSPNVPGTGISTRYF	TGTGCCAGCTCACCAAACGTTCCCGGGACAGGCATTTCCACTCGATACTTC
NA	TRBV6-1	TRBJ1-3	NA	CASSWTSGGNTIYF	TGTGCCAGCAGTTGGACATCTGGGGGAAACACCATATATTTT
TRBD2	TRBV27	TRBJ2-6	once	CASRSGTSGSSGANVLTF	TGTGCCAGCAGATCCGGGACTAGCGGGAGTTCTGGGGCCAACGTCCTGACTTTC
NA	TRBV5-1	TRBJ1-2	NA	CASSYGGAQGGYTF	TGCGCCAGCAGCTATGGGGGGGCTCAGGGTGGCTACACCTTC
TRBD1	TRBV7-9	TRBJ1-2	NA	CASSLEAGGHGYTF	TGTGCCAGCAGCTTAGAGGCAGGGGGCCATGGCTACACCTTC